A selection of T cell receptor beta chains follows, all from one sample in a study of early T cells in non-severe SARS-CoV-2 infection. TCRdb passed the 5' RACE reads through MiXCR, listing each CDR3 protein once. The top ten clones hold about 0.58% of a sample with 85,000 to 95,000 distinct CDR3 sequences, approximately 15% of them seen once. What was sequenced was whole blood. The receptors were sampled from an adult who was a healthcare worker with PCR-confirmed SARS-CoV-2 infection or an uninfected control (not recorded which). Both conserved end residues are trimmed from each CDR3. The D gene is left open where the match is weak.

TRBJ2-2	NA	TRBV29-1	SALRGTGELF
TRBJ1-6	NA	TRBV9	ASSVAKAGSPLH
TRBJ2-2	TRBD2	TRBV5-1	ASSFLTSGGAAGELF
TRBJ2-5	TRBD2	TRBV4-1	ASSRGLAGQQETQY
TRBJ2-1	TRBD2	TRBV13	ASSLRGGRLNEQF
TRBJ1-6	NA	TRBV7-2	ASSLAGGSPLH
TRBJ1-2	NA	TRBV3-1	ASSQGGAYGMTYGYT
TRBJ1-5	TRBD1	TRBV5-6	ASSLETGDQPQH
TRBJ1-3	NA	TRBV4-1	ASSQEWLISGNTIY
TRBJ1-3	NA	TRBV12-3/TRBV12-4	ASSFSQGLSGNTIY
TRBJ1-2	TRBD1	TRBV5-1	ASSLSPDRFYGYT
TRBJ2-5	TRBD1	TRBV3-1	ASSQAKGQAVQETQY
TRBJ1-1	NA	TRBV5-1	ASSLVRDTEAF
TRBJ1-1	NA	TRBV12-2	ASRLAGTGRLNTEAF
TRBJ2-1	NA	TRBV5-4	ASSRSRGVGLVYNEQF
TRBJ1-2	TRBD1	TRBV28	ASINGQASYGYT
TRBJ2-1	TRBD2	TRBV12-3/TRBV12-4	ASSLAGLAGDWNEQF
TRBJ1-2	NA	TRBV2	ASSDGSLSGYT